One and the same sample provided the 2 T cell receptor beta chains below, sequenced in a study of vaccination effects on CD4 cells after COVID-19. Around day 10 of culture, CD4+ T cells were separated out. Confirmation by PCR established that the person had SARS-CoV-2 infection between March and December 2020. Two-dose BNT162b2 or mRNA-1273 vaccination was given to participants. The repertoire was sequenced with immunoSEQ multiplex PCR; TCRdb's copy has only in-frame clones and lacks some. The sample holds tens of thousands of clones, 76% seen once. No antigens are known for them. Material: CD4+ T cells from PBMCs cultured without peptide, obtained after COVID-19 vaccination. These receptors were taken from a human donor who had a prior SARS-CoV-2 infection.

V and J are TRBV5-1 and TRBJ2-7, with TRBD2 matching over 10 bases. The junction had 12 bases not matched to a gene; V was cut back by 7 bases and J by 5 bases. Germline V lookup: CDR1 SGHRS, CDR2 YFSETQ. The CDR3 is 15 amino acids. DNA of the CDR3: TGCGCCAGCGGAGTCAGCGGGGGGGCCAGGGACGAGCAGTACTTC. It translates to CASGVSGGARDEQYF. Based on the CDR3 plus reference TRBV5-1 and TRBJ2-7, the full variable domain is KAGVTQTPRYLIKTRGQQVTLSCSPISGHRSVSWYQQTPGQGLQFLFEYFSETQRNKGNFPGRFSGRQFSNSRSEMNVSTLELGDSALYLCASGVSGGARDEQYFGPGTRLTVT.

V and J are TRBV28 and TRBJ2-7; TRBD1 matches at 9 bases. J lost 7 bases, V lost 5 bases, and 18 bases had no gene match. The CDR3 runs 17 residues. CDR1 is MDHEN, CDR2 SYDVKM, per germline. This CDR3 reads CASSALPGQGTLREQYF. The CDR3 coding sequence is TGTGCCAGCAGTGCCCTCCCGGGACAGGGTACTTTAAGGGAGCAGTACTTC.